Shown below are 28 T cell receptor beta chains from a single sample sequenced in a study of T cells in Graves' hyperthyroidism and ophthalmopathy. The CDR3 regions of TCR beta were amplified from RNA transcripts. Carried out on the TCR CDR3, a first-round RT-PCR used the HTBI primer set. TCRdb independently ran MiXCR on the multiplex PCR reads; one entry per CDR3 protein. This sample has approximately 300,000 distinct CDR3 sequences, with around 20% found just once. The sequencing sample was made of blood. Receptor source: a man in his fifties with Graves' ophthalmopathy.

This clonotype was detected ten times or more. The chain uses TRBV3-1 and TRBJ2-3; TRBD2 might be the D (5 bases). This CDR3 spans 12 amino acids. CDR1 LGHDT and CDR2 YNNKEL come from the germline V gene (reference sequence). Trimming cost V 4 bases and J 3 bases, with 5 bases left between them. As DNA, the CDR3 is TGTGCCAGCAGCCGACTAACAGATACGCAGTATTTT. This encodes CASSRLTDTQYF.

In its sample, this clonotype was seen many times. This chain connects TRBV3-1 to TRBJ2-7; 7 bases line up with TRBD2. The V gene's germline CDR1 is LGHDT and CDR2 YNNKEL (reference sequence). The CDR3 has 15 amino acids. With 0 bases clipped from V and 2 bases from J, the junction kept 4 bases outside the gene matches. CDR3: CASSQDSLAAYEQYF. DNA of the CDR3: TGTGCCAGCAGCCAAGATTCCCTAGCGGCCTACGAGCAGTACTTC.

This clonotype was observed many times. The chain combines TRBV7-9 with TRBJ2-5, with 9 bases aligning to TRBD1. V gave up 7 bases and J gave up 1 base; unmatched junction bases: 10. Germline CDR1 and CDR2: SEHNR and FQNEAQ (reference sequence). CDR3 size: 16 residues. The CDR3 coding sequence is TGTGCCAGCATCGGGACTCCGGACAGGGGCCAAGAGACCCAGTACTTC. Its translation is CASIGTPDRGQETQYF.

This clonotype was detected many times. The chain joins TRBV2 to TRBJ2-1, with 9 bases identical to TRBD2. Per germline, CDR1 SNHLY and CDR2 FYNNEI. V was pared by 10 bases and J by 9 bases, with 4 bases of the junction left unmatched. The CDR3 runs to 11 residues. The CDR3 sequence is CATGREGEQFF. The CDR3 DNA reads as TGTGCCACAGGGCGGGAGGGTGAGCAGTTCTTC.

This clonotype showed up many times. The gene calls are TRBV3-1 and TRBJ1-2, with a possible D match to TRBD1 (5 bases). V was trimmed by 2 bases and J by 8 bases, leaving 6 bases between them. This CDR3 region has 11 residues. Germline assignment: CDR1 LGHDT and CDR2 YNNKEL (reference sequence). The CDR3 region is CASSQPGGYTF. The CDR3 coding sequence is TGTGCCAGCAGCCAACCAGGGGGCTACACCTTC.

With regard to this clonotype: Given a much more abundant clone one base away, this may be a read error. J is TRBJ2-2 and V is TRBV11-2; 9 bases fit TRBD2. The junction had 9 bases not matched to a gene; V was cut back by 3 bases and J by 4 bases. The length of the CDR3 is 17 residues. Germline CDR1 SGHAT, CDR2 FQNNGV. The CDR3 nucleotides read TGTGCCAGCAGCTTGGTCATAGCGGGAGTATGCACCGGGGAGCTGTTTTTT. Translation gives CASSLVIAGVCTGELFF.

This clonotype was picked up a small number of times. The chain couples TRBV6-1 to TRBJ1-5; D not certain. The CDR3 has 13 residues. Germline V gene data show CDR1 as MNHNS and CDR2 as SASEGT. Trimming took off 11 bases at V and 3 bases at J, with 14 bases between the two ends. The CDR3 here is CACGKVDNQPQHF. Here the CDR3 DNA reads TGTGCCTGCGGGAAAGTCGACAATCAGCCCCAGCATTTT.

This clonotype was counted many times. The chain has TRBV6-1 and TRBJ1-5, with D possibly TRBD1 on 5 matching bases. Germline CDR1 MNHNS, CDR2 SASEGT. The CDR3 contains 17 residues. V lost 3 bases and J lost 2, with 17 bases in between. CDR3 in DNA: TGTGCCAGCAGTGAGGGGGGGGAGGGGTGGCGCAATCAGCCCCAGCATTTT. Protein product: CASSEGGEGWRNQPQHF.

This clonotype occurred many times. The chain joins TRBV2 to TRBJ1-2; tentatively, D is TRBD1 (6 bases). The length of the CDR3 is 14 residues. Trimming shortened V by 2 bases and J by 5 bases, and 12 bases separated the two germline ends. The germline gives CDR1 SNHLY, CDR2 FYNNEI. The CDR3: CASSEQGLGYGYTF. The DNA of the CDR3 is TGTGCCAGCAGTGAACAGGGGCTCGGGTATGGCTACACCTTC.

The chain carries TRBV24-1 and TRBJ2-5; tentative D call: TRBD1 (5 bases). CDR1 and CDR2 (germline): KGHDR, SFDVKD. The CDR3 consists of 12 residues. Trimming shortened V by 7 bases and J by 5 bases, and 10 bases separated the two germline ends. The CDR3 loop is CATSQGGETQYF. The CDR3 region has the DNA TGTGCCACCAGCCAGGGTGGGGAGACCCAGTACTTC.

This rearrangement joins TRBV12-3 or TRBV12-4 to TRBJ1-1, with unresolved D. CDR3 length equals 12 residues. V lost 3 bases and J 8 bases, leaving 10 bases between the germline ends. CDR3 in amino acids: CASSFHKAEAFF. The CDR3 DNA reads as TGTGCCAGCAGTTTCCACAAAGCCGAAGCTTTCTTT.

This clonotype was counted many times. The chain couples TRBV20-1 to TRBJ2-5; weak D call: TRBD2 (6 bases). CDR3 length: 14 residues. Germline V gene lookup returns CDR1 DFQATT and CDR2 SNEGSKA (reference sequence). Trimming took 7 bases from V and 5 from J, leaving 20 bases between them. This chain's CDR3 is CSVPGPAGGETQYF. Written as DNA, the CDR3 is TGCAGTGTTCCAGGGCCAGCTGGGGGGGAGACCCAGTACTTC.

This clonotype has a count of ten or more. This rearrangement joins TRBV28 to TRBJ1-5; D is possibly TRBD1 (6 bases). The CDR3 has 16 amino acids. Germline V lookup: CDR1 MDHEN, CDR2 SYDVKM. V was trimmed by 0 bases and J by 2 bases, leaving 11 bases between them. CDR3 residues: CASSLWRGSGNQPQHF. As DNA, the CDR3 is TGTGCCAGCAGTTTATGGAGGGGGTCGGGCAATCAGCCCCAGCATTTT.

This clonotype was recorded many times. The rearrangement joins TRBV3-1 to TRBJ2-1; D is unclear. Per the germline V gene, CDR1 is LGHDT and CDR2 is YNNKEL (reference sequence). Deletions cut 0 bases from V and 8 bases from J, with 14 bases between. This CDR3 has 15 amino acids. The CDR3 coding sequence is TGTGCCAGCAGCCAAGAAGGCAGCCCCCGCGATGAGCAGTTCTTC. Amino acid sequence: CASSQEGSPRDEQFF.

The V and J genes are TRBV9 and TRBJ2-3; 14 nucleotides agree with TRBD2. Germline V gene lookup returns CDR1 SGDLS and CDR2 YYNGEE. V was pared by 1 base and J by 3 bases, with 10 bases of the junction left unmatched. CDR3 size: 19 residues. The CDR3 sequence: CASSVNPGTSGSRTDTQYF. As DNA, the CDR3 is TGTGCCAGCAGCGTAAACCCCGGGACTAGCGGGAGCAGGACAGATACGCAGTATTTT. The whole variable domain, remainder taken from reference TRBV9 and TRBJ2-3, is DSGVTQTPKHLITATGQRVTLRCSPRSGDLSVYWYQQSLDQGLQFLIQYYNGEERAKGNILERFSAQQFPDLHSELNLSSLELGDSALYFCASSVNPGTSGSRTDTQYFGPGTRLTVL.

This clonotype has a single count. V usage is TRBV15 and J usage is TRBJ2-7, with D uncertain. The germline V gene has CDR1 LNHNV and CDR2 YYDKDF (reference sequence). CDR3 length: 14 residues. Trimming removed 0 bases at V and 2 bases at J, with 8 bases between. The CDR3 loop is CATSREKGTYEQYF. For the CDR3, the DNA is TGTGCCACCAGCAGAGAAAAGGGTACCTACGAGCAGTACTTC.

This clonotype was recorded at least ten times. This CDR3 is CASGTSGSFGANVLTF. CDR3 bases: TGCGCCAGCGGGACTAGCGGGAGTTTTGGGGCCAACGTCCTGACTTTC. The gene calls are TRBV5-1 and TRBJ2-6; 14 bases line up with TRBD2. This CDR3 spans 16 amino acids. Unmatched junction bases numbered 3, after V lost 7 bases and J lost 3 bases. CDR1 is SGHRS and CDR2 is YFSETQ in the germline V gene.

This clonotype has at least ten counts. The chain joins TRBV15 to TRBJ2-7; D is perhaps TRBD2 (6 bases). Trimming took off 0 bases at V and 5 bases at J, with 14 bases between the two ends. Germline V gene sequence: CDR1 LNHNV, CDR2 YYDKDF (reference sequence). The CDR3 covers 15 residues. This CDR3 is CATSREKAGLHEQYF. In DNA form, the CDR3 reads TGTGCCACCAGCAGAGAAAAGGCGGGACTCCACGAGCAGTACTTC. Based on the CDR3 plus reference TRBV15 and TRBJ2-7, the full variable domain is DAMVIQNPRYQVTQFGKPVTLSCSQTLNHNVMYWYQQKSSQAPKLLFHYYDKDFNNEADTPDNFQSRRPNTSFCFLDIRSPGLGDTAMYLCATSREKAGLHEQYFGPGTRLTVT.

This chain joins TRBV5-4 and TRBJ2-7, with D hard to call. V lost 3 bases and J 0 bases, leaving 7 bases between the germline ends. Per the germline V gene, CDR1 is SGHNT and CDR2 is YYREEE (reference sequence). The CDR3 sequence is 13 residues long. DNA for the CDR3: TGTGCCAGCAGCTCCGGTGTCTCCTACGAGCAGTACTTC. Translating it yields CASSSGVSYEQYF.

The chain recombines TRBV7-2 with TRBJ1-5; TRBD1 is a possible D gene (6 bases). V shed 4 bases and J shed 9 bases, with 10 bases lying between them. The germline V gene has CDR1 SGHTA and CDR2 FQGNSA. The CDR3 consists of 12 residues. The CDR3 region is CASSSEQGPQHF. CDR3 coding DNA: TGTGCCAGCAGCTCAGAACAGGGGCCCCAGCATTTT.

Many counts were recorded for this clonotype. V usage is TRBV5-5 and J usage is TRBJ2-1; 8 nucleotides align to TRBD1. The length of the CDR3 is 16 residues. CDR1 is SGHKS and CDR2 is YYEKEE in the germline V gene (reference sequence). Unmatched junction bases numbered 14, after V lost 4 bases and J lost 8 bases. CDR3 in amino acids: CASSRRVGQEADEQFF. As DNA, the CDR3 is TGTGCCAGCAGCCGGAGGGTGGGACAGGAAGCCGATGAGCAGTTCTTC.

This clonotype has a count of ten or more. The chain uses TRBV5-1 and TRBJ2-3, with no clear D. Trimming took 6 bases from V and 3 from J, leaving 5 bases between them. The CDR3 runs 11 residues. The germline V gene has CDR1 SGHRS and CDR2 YFSETQ. The CDR3 loop is CASKKTDTQYF. The CDR3 coding sequence is TGCGCCAGCAAAAAAACAGATACGCAGTATTTT.

This clonotype occurred many times. The J gene is TRBJ2-2, the V gene TRBV20-1; D might be TRBD2 (6 bases). Germline lookup yields CDR1 DFQATT and CDR2 SNEGSKA (reference sequence). The V and J ends lost 6 bases and 0 bases respectively, with 11 bases between them. This CDR3 has 14 amino acids. The CDR3 here is CSARRGANTGELFF. CDR3 sequence (DNA): TGCAGTGCCAGGAGGGGTGCGAACACCGGGGAGCTGTTTTTT.

This clonotype was found many times. The rearrangement uses TRBV7-8 and TRBJ1-2, with D tentatively TRBD1 (6 bases). The CDR3 runs 14 residues. CDR1 and CDR2 (germline): SGHVS, FQNEAQ. V was clipped by 2 bases and J by 0 bases, with 7 bases between them. The CDR3 DNA reads as TGTGCCAGCAGCTTAACAGGGTCTAACTATGGCTACACCTTC. This encodes CASSLTGSNYGYTF.

This clonotype was observed at least ten times. V gene TRBV28 combines with J gene TRBJ2-1, with TRBD1 identical over 9 bases. Unmatched junction bases numbered 7, after V lost 5 bases and J lost 5 bases. Germline CDR1 and CDR2: MDHEN and SYDVKM. The CDR3 totals 15 residues. CDR3 sequence reads: CASSPGQGGNNEQFF. The CDR3 bases are TGTGCCAGCAGTCCGGGACAGGGAGGGAACAATGAGCAGTTCTTC. Drawing the rest from reference TRBV28 and TRBJ2-1, the complete variable domain is DVKVTQSSRYLVKRTGEKVFLECVQDMDHENMFWYRQDPGLGLRLIYFSYDVKMKEKGDIPEGYSVSREKKERFSLILESASTNQTSMYLCASSPGQGGNNEQFFGPGTRLTVL.

In this sample, this clonotype turned up a few times. The chain recombines TRBV29-1 with TRBJ2-7; 7 bases are a match to TRBD2. In germline, CDR1 is SQVTM, CDR2 ANQGSEA. The length of the CDR3 is 15 residues. V lost 3 bases to trimming and J lost 0 bases; unmatched junction nucleotides: 8. CDR3 nucleotide sequence: TGCAGCGTTGAGTATACTAGCGCGACCTCCTACGAGCAGTACTTC. Protein product: CSVEYTSATSYEQYF.

This clonotype was observed many times. The chain carries TRBV2 and TRBJ2-3; D remains ambiguous. Germline CDR1 is SNHLY and CDR2 is FYNNEI. The CDR3 contains 12 residues. Trimming cost V 3 bases and J 5 bases, with 6 bases left between them. The CDR3 reads CASSDMGDTQYF. CDR3 sequence (DNA): TGTGCCAGCAGTGACATGGGAGATACGCAGTATTTT.

This clonotype was recorded a few times. The genes are TRBV27 and TRBJ2-7; 7 bases fit TRBD1. Per the germline V gene, CDR1 is MNHEY and CDR2 is SMNVEV (reference sequence). The CDR3 spans 18 residues. J was trimmed by 0 bases and V by 6 bases; bases with no gene match: 17. CDR3: CASSLGATGTAFSYEQYF. The CDR3 coding sequence is TGTGCCAGCAGCCTGGGGGCCACCGGGACAGCCTTCTCCTACGAGCAGTACTTC.